The T cell receptor (beta chain) under discussion was sequenced for a study of OX40 agonist ivuxolimab in advanced cancers. Study details: It was ivuxolimab, an agonistic anti-OX40 (CD134) antibody, that patients were treated with. Enrolled patients in dose escalation had cancers that were hepatocellular carcinoma, melanoma, renal cell or head and neck cancer. Study results and limitations: Still undetermined is the antigen specificity of the expanded peripheral T cells.

Comment on this clone: Antigen: not known.

The repertoire was sequenced with immunoSEQ multiplex PCR; TCRdb's copy has only in-frame clones and lacks some. This table has tens of thousands of clones, approximately 79% appearing once. CDR1 LGHNA and CDR2 YNFKEQ come from the germline V gene. V dropped 4 bases and J dropped 5; count of bases not matched to a gene: 9. This CDR3 contains 15 residues. This chain uses TRBV4-2 with TRBJ2-7; TRBD1 agrees at 9 bases. The source is an adult with an advanced solid tumor such as melanoma, head and neck, liver or kidney cancer. The material was CD4+ or CD8+ T cells sorted from blood, obtained in a trial of the OX40 agonist ivuxolimab. In DNA form, the CDR3 reads TGTGCCAGCAGCCCAGGGGACAGGGCTCTCCACGAGCAGTACTTC. Translating it yields CASSPGDRALHEQYF.